The rows below give T cell receptor beta chains drawn from one sample of a study of blood T cell repertoires in COVID-19. TCRdb's copy holds only in-frame clones and misses some; the assay was immunoSEQ multiplex PCR. The sample consists of around 360,000 clones, roughly 87% of them appearing once. The specimen was PBMCs or T cells enriched from blood (not recorded which). Receptor source: a woman aged 25 to 39 who had recovered from COVID-19. The CDR3 runs from the conserved cysteine through the conserved F or W. A D gene is named only where the DNA matches it firmly. The size of a clone is reported for some rows only, either as once, few or many, or as a class for expanded clones.

j_call d_call v_call clone_size cdr3_aa
TRBJ1-2 TRBD1 TRBV7-2 NA CASTPLRTGINRGDYTF
TRBJ2-7 TRBD1 TRBV7-2 many CASSLVGTVNEQYF
TRBJ2-5 TRBD2 TRBV5-1 few CASSFRLAEETQYF
TRBJ1-5 NA TRBV6-5 NA CASTPGYGQPQHF
TRBJ1-5 NA TRBV3-1/TRBV3-2 NA CASSSDGNQPQHF
TRBJ1-5 NA TRBV19 NA CASSIWGGGNQPQHF
TRBJ1-1 TRBD1 TRBV2 few CASSDGTGGREAFF
TRBJ2-2 NA TRBV24-1 NA CATSDPTSFLPGTGELFF
TRBJ1-3 NA TRBV5-8 few CASSLISGDTIYF
TRBJ2-6 NA TRBV5-5 NA CASSFIPGANVLTF
TRBJ2-3 TRBD2 TRBV5-1 NA CASSGASGITDTQYF
TRBJ1-1 NA TRBV18 NA CASSPWAGDTEAFF
TRBJ2-1 NA TRBV5-1 few CASSLGWRVSMDEQFF
TRBJ2-2 NA TRBV10-3 NA CAINPGVGTGELFF
TRBJ2-1 TRBD2 TRBV7-2 NA CASRPGPSGVAEQFF
TRBJ1-3 NA TRBV10-3 NA CAGEDPTGNTIYF
TRBJ2-1 NA TRBV7-9 NA CASSLSMSGGEQFF
TRBJ2-1 NA TRBV4-1 NA CASKGGGADNEQFF
TRBJ2-2 TRBD1 TRBV3-1/TRBV3-2 NA CASSLEGQTLTGELFF
TRBJ2-7 NA TRBV27 NA CASSRKGNEQYF
TRBJ2-3 TRBD2 TRBV9 NA CASSGLAGGTSTDTQYF
TRBJ1-5 NA TRBV4-1 NA CASSQRTGFNQPQHF
TRBJ2-3 NA TRBV6-6 NA CASSYEGGVWDTQYF
TRBJ1-2 NA TRBV2 NA CASSGERSTYGYTF
TRBJ2-2 TRBD2 TRBV7-6 NA CASSPLAGGPGELFF
TRBJ1-5 NA TRBV7-9 NA CASSRRDQPQHF
TRBJ2-1 TRBD2 TRBV19 NA CASSGTSGSHYNEQFF
TRBJ1-1 TRBD1 TRBV10-2 NA CASGQGTMNTEAFF
TRBJ2-2 TRBD2 TRBV10-3 few CATRAGSTGELFF
TRBJ2-2 NA TRBV2 NA CASSGGKPGELFF
TRBJ2-3 NA TRBV27 once CASTPRSVLSTDTQYF
TRBJ2-1 TRBD2 TRBV2 once CASSYTTSGLEQFF
TRBJ1-2 TRBD1 TRBV18 NA CASSPNTGTGTYGYTF
TRBJ2-5 NA TRBV5-4 NA CASSSPQGGGQTQYF